This is a list of T cell receptor beta chains from one sample in a study of blood T cell repertoires in COVID-19. Profiling relied on immunoSEQ multiplex PCR, and the TCRdb table lists in-frame clones only, not all of them. The sample has approximately 160,000 clones, 80% to 90% seen once. Sequences were obtained from peripheral blood. The receptor set was obtained from a human donor in a cohort sampled during active COVID-19. Each CDR3 is given with its conserved first and last residue. D genes are given only for firm matches. Clone size is shown for a subset of rows, as once, few, many or a class of expanded clone.

clone size	D gene	V gene	J gene	CDR3 length	CDR3 DNA	CDR3 protein
-	TRBD1	TRBV28	TRBJ1-4	15	TGTGCCAGCAGTCCCGGGACAGGAGTTTATGAAAAACTGTTTTTT	CASSPGTGVYEKLFF
-	-	TRBV5-1	TRBJ1-6	18	TGCGCCAGCAGACTGGAAGTTCCCCCGGGAGGTGGGATTTCACCCCTCCACTTT	CASRLEVPPGGGISPLHF
-	-	TRBV5-1	TRBJ1-2	13	TGCGCCAGCAGCTTGGCACAAGACTATGGCTACACCTTC	CASSLAQDYGYTF
once	-	TRBV21-1	TRBJ2-2	16	TGTGCCAGCAGCAAGGAGGGCAGGGCAGGCACCGGGGAGCTGTTTTTT	CASSKEGRAGTGELFF
-	-	TRBV6-2/TRBV6-3	TRBJ2-1	14	TGTGCCAGCAGTTACTCGGAGGGGACCAATGAGCAGTTCTTC	CASSYSEGTNEQFF
once	-	TRBV5-4	TRBJ1-6	14	TGTGCCAGCAGCTTGGACCATTCGAGGTCACCCCTCCACTTT	CASSLDHSRSPLHF
-	TRBD2	TRBV5-4	TRBJ2-6	18	TGTGCCAGCAGCTTGGGCCTAGCGGGTCCCTCTGGGGCCAACGTCCTGACTTTC	CASSLGLAGPSGANVLTF
few	-	TRBV2	TRBJ2-3	12	TGTGCCAGCAGTGAAGGTAGTCGCACGCAGTATTTT	CASSEGSRTQYF
-	TRBD1	TRBV2	TRBJ1-2	15	TGTGCCAGCAGTACCCGGAAACAGGGGACCGTTGGCTACACCTTC	CASSTRKQGTVGYTF
-	-	TRBV6-5	TRBJ2-7	15	TGTGCCAGCATGGTACAAGCTGGGCCCTCCTACGAGCAGTACTTC	CASMVQAGPSYEQYF
-	-	TRBV4-3	TRBJ2-1	16	TGCGCCAGCAGCCAAAGTACAGGGTACTCCTACAATGAGCAGTTCTTC	CASSQSTGYSYNEQFF
-	TRBD1	TRBV12-5	TRBJ2-1	17	TGTGCTAGTGGTTTGTCCCGGACGACAGGGATGGACAATGAGCAGTTCTTC	CASGLSRTTGMDNEQFF
-	-	TRBV7-2	TRBJ2-3	17	TGTGCCAGCAGCTTAGCGACGGGCTGGGGCAGCACAGATACGCAGTATTTT	CASSLATGWGSTDTQYF
once	-	TRBV9	TRBJ1-4	15	TGTGCCAGCAGCGTAGCTTGGGGGGTTAATGAAAAACTGTTTTTT	CASSVAWGVNEKLFF
-	-	TRBV19	TRBJ1-1	13	TGTGCCAGTATGTGGGGGCGAGGCACTGAAGCTTTCTTT	CASMWGRGTEAFF
-	-	TRBV28	TRBJ1-2	13	TGTGCCAGCAGTTTATGGGGGGAGGGTGGCTACACCTTC	CASSLWGEGGYTF
few	TRBD1	TRBV10-2	TRBJ2-2	14	TGCGCCAGCAGCCTGGGACAGACCACCGGGGAGCTGTTTTTT	CASSLGQTTGELFF
many	TRBD1	TRBV18	TRBJ1-5	14	TGTGCCAGCTCAAGTGGACAGGGGGTTCAGCCCCAGCATTTT	CASSSGQGVQPQHF
-	-	TRBV2	TRBJ2-7	12	TGTGCCAGCAGTGAACCCAGGTACGAGCAGTACTTC	CASSEPRYEQYF
-	TRBD1	TRBV5-1	TRBJ2-7	14	TGCGCCAGCAGCCAGGACAGGGGAGACGGCGAGCAGTACTTC	CASSQDRGDGEQYF
-	TRBD1	TRBV14	TRBJ2-7	15	TGTGCCAGCAGCCAAGCGTGGGACAGTGTCTACGAGCAGTACTTC	CASSQAWDSVYEQYF
-	-	TRBV11-2	TRBJ1-2	14	TGTGCCAGCAGCGCCGGGACTGCGAACTATGGCTACACCTTC	CASSAGTANYGYTF
-	TRBD2	TRBV9	TRBJ2-3	15	TGTGCCAGCAGCGTAGCGGGGGGAAAGGGTGATACGCAGTATTTT	CASSVAGGKGDTQYF
-	-	TRBV19	TRBJ1-4	13	TGTGCCAGTAGCTCAGGGTTGGGTGAAAAACTGTTTTTT	CASSSGLGEKLFF
-	TRBD1	TRBV5-4	TRBJ1-5	13	TGTGCCAGCAGCTTGGGGACAGGGCAGCCCCAGCATTTT	CASSLGTGQPQHF
-	TRBD2	TRBV20-1	TRBJ2-7	15	TGCAGTGCTAGTACCACCCGGGCGGGAGTAGTAAAGCAGTACTTC	CSASTTRAGVVKQYF
-	-	TRBV14	TRBJ2-5	13	TGTGCCAGCAGCCAAGCCCCGAGGGAGACCCAGTACTTC	CASSQAPRETQYF
-	TRBD1	TRBV5-1	TRBJ2-2	17	TGCGCCAGCAGCTTGGCAACCGGGACAGGGGTTTCCGGGGAGCTGTTTTTT	CASSLATGTGVSGELFF
-	-	TRBV7-9	TRBJ2-5	15	TGTGCCAGCAGCTTACCCTCTCGGGGACTAGAGACCCAGTACTTC	CASSLPSRGLETQYF
once	-	TRBV30	TRBJ1-2	13	TGTGCCTGGAAGTCCCCCTACCTCTATGGCTACACCTTC	CAWKSPYLYGYTF
-	-	TRBV19	TRBJ2-5	14	TGTGCCAGTAGTATAGGTCAGTTCCAAGAGACCCAGTACTTC	CASSIGQFQETQYF
-	-	TRBV19	TRBJ2-5	11	TGTGCCAGTAGGTCTCAAGAGACCCAGTACTTC	CASRSQETQYF
few	TRBD2	TRBV2	TRBJ2-3	16	TGTGCCAGCAGGGAACTACGGCGGGAGAAGAGAGATACGCAGTATTTT	CASRELRREKRDTQYF
few	TRBD1	TRBV6-6	TRBJ2-1	16	TGTGCCAGCAGTTTTTCCGGGACAGGGCTCTACAATGAGCAGTTCTTC	CASSFSGTGLYNEQFF
-	TRBD2	TRBV7-9	TRBJ2-4	13	TGTGCCAGCAGCTTACCCGCGGGAGACATTCAGTACTTC	CASSLPAGDIQYF
-	-	TRBV5-6	TRBJ1-2	14	TGTGCCAGCAGCTTGGGTGCGGGGGAGCATGGCTACACCTTC	CASSLGAGEHGYTF
-	-	TRBV7-9	TRBJ2-7	13	TGTGCCAGCAGCCCTGGGGCAGGACGAGAGCAGTACTTC	CASSPGAGREQYF
-	-	TRBV4-3	TRBJ2-3	16	TGCGCCAGCAGCCAAGGAATTGCGGGACTCACAGATACGCAGTATTTT	CASSQGIAGLTDTQYF
-	TRBD2	TRBV7-6	TRBJ2-5	14	TGTGCCAGCAGCGCGGGGACTAGGGAAGAGACCCAGTACTTC	CASSAGTREETQYF
-	-	TRBV14	TRBJ1-2	15	TGTGCCAGCAGCCCGATTTCGCGGGCAGCCTATGGCTACACCTTC	CASSPISRAAYGYTF
-	-	TRBV9	TRBJ2-3	12	TGTGCCAGCAGCCCAAACACAGATACGCAGTATTTT	CASSPNTDTQYF
-	-	TRBV11-2	TRBJ1-5	14	TGTGCCAGCAGCTTGGAGAACCGCGGACAGCCCCAGCATTTT	CASSLENRGQPQHF
-	-	TRBV7-9	TRBJ2-1	17	TGTGCCAGCAGCTTAGCGCTAGTCTTAAGGGAGCTCAATGAGCAGTTCTTC	CASSLALVLRELNEQFF
-	-	TRBV7-8	TRBJ2-5	15	TGTGCCAGCAGCCTCCATTCGCGGAACCAAGAGACCCAGTACTTC	CASSLHSRNQETQYF
-	-	TRBV6-1	TRBJ2-1	12	TGTGCCAGCAGTGAGCGCAAGATTGAGCAGTTCTTC	CASSERKIEQFF
-	TRBD2	TRBV5-1	TRBJ2-1	15	TGCGCCAGCAGCCGCGGGAGGGCCGGCGGCAATGAGCAGTTCTTC	CASSRGRAGGNEQFF
-	-	TRBV6-2/TRBV6-3	TRBJ1-1	13	TGTGCCAGCAGTTTGGCCGAGAACACTGAAGCTTTCTTT	CASSLAENTEAFF
-	TRBD1	TRBV6-2/TRBV6-3	TRBJ1-2	12	TGTGCCAGCAGCGGACAGGGCTATGGCTACACCTTC	CASSGQGYGYTF
-	-	TRBV7-6	TRBJ2-5	13	TGTGCCAGCAGCTTAGTAGTTCAAGAGACCCAGTACTTC	CASSLVVQETQYF
few	-	TRBV7-2	TRBJ2-5	15	TGTGCCAGCAGCTTAGCCCCGACAGACCAAGTATCCCAGTACTTC	CASSLAPTDQVSQYF
many	TRBD1	TRBV9	TRBJ2-7	14	TGTGCCAGCCGCAGGGGGACAGGGTCTAACGAGCAGTACTTC	CASRRGTGSNEQYF
-	-	TRBV7-2	TRBJ2-2	16	TGTGCCAGCAGCTCAACCGCGACACCGAACACCGGGGAGCTGTTTTTT	CASSSTATPNTGELFF
-	-	TRBV28	TRBJ2-7	16	TGTGCCAGCAGGTCTGTATACAGGGAAACAGCCTACGAGCAGTACTTC	CASRSVYRETAYEQYF
-	-	TRBV12-2	TRBJ2-3	16	TGTGCAAGTCGCTTAGTCGACGGGAGTGGCACAGATACGCAGTATTTT	CASRLVDGSGTDTQYF
-	-	TRBV30	TRBJ2-7	12	TGTGCCTGGAGTTTTGGGGGCCCCGAGCAGTACTTC	CAWSFGGPEQYF
-	TRBD1	TRBV19	TRBJ2-7	13	TGTGCCACCTTAGGACAGGGATACTCCGAGCAGTACTTC	CATLGQGYSEQYF
once	-	TRBV7-2	TRBJ2-2	14	TGTGCCAGCAGCTTAACGTCAGCGATTAGGGAGCTGTTTTTT	CASSLTSAIRELFF
once	-	TRBV27	TRBJ2-6	16	TGTGCCAGCAGTCGGGGATTTATAACTGGGGCCAACGTCCTGACTTTC	CASSRGFITGANVLTF